This TCR beta chain is drawn from a study of shared clonotypes between healthy human individuals. Germline CDR1 and CDR2: LGHNA and YSLEER. Trimming removed 2 bases at V and 0 bases at J, with 14 bases between. The CDR3 is 17 residues long. Overall study findings and caveats: Naive subsets typically showed greater estimated richness than memory subsets. The donor pool, a small one, limited the genetic and exposure-history diversity represented.

Template for every sorted-subset replicate PCR totaled around 200 ng DNA, 25,000 to 35,000 T cell genomes. This table comes from immunoSEQ multiplex PCR, and its TCRdb copy is limited to in-frame clones, with some not included. The table includes 300,000 to 400,000 clones, about 70% detected once. Points on this clone: The target antigen is unknown.

The gene calls are TRBV4-3 and TRBJ2-1, with D unresolved. The specimen sequenced was memory CD4+ T cells sorted from blood. Subset noted: CD45RA-negative fraction. The sequence derives from a man between 25 and 39 years old in good health. In DNA, the CDR3 is TGCGCCAGCAGCCAAACCCGGACCGGTTTCTCCTACAATGAGCAGTTCTTC. This codes for CASSQTRTGFSYNEQFF.